This TCR beta chain is drawn from a study of cytomegalovirus exposure and HLA in healthy donors. Using immunoSEQ multiplex PCR, the repertoire was profiled, and TCRdb retains in-frame clones only, with some absent. The sample lists 230,000 or so clones, almost 90% occurring once. General study points: Cytomegalovirus status was reportedly diagnosed by the classifier with high sensitivity and specificity.

Comments on this clone: Antigen: not known.

Germline values: CDR1 MNHEY, CDR2 SMNVEV (reference sequence). The junction had 7 bases not matched to a gene; V was cut back by 6 bases and J by 0 bases. This CDR3 is 15 amino acids long. This receptor was taken from a woman aged 18-30 years in good health and CMV-seronegative. The chain combines TRBV27 with TRBJ2-7; 8 bases map to TRBD2. Sequencing was performed on PBMCs. CDR3 coding DNA: TGTGCCAGCAGCCTGAGCGGGAGCCACTCCTACGAGCAGTACTTC. Amino acids: CASSLSGSHSYEQYF.